This T cell receptor beta chain emerged from a study of T cells expressing NK-cell markers. Study at large: Each TCR beta repertoire originated in sorted T cells that were CD3+CD56+NKG2C+, CD3+CD56+NKG2C- or CD3+CD56-NKG2C+. There were seven HCMV-seropositive donors and one seronegative donor among the eight sequenced.

Study conclusions and caveats: The dominant NKG2C+ clonotypes represented about 1.0-7.5% of CD8+ T cells in six donors.

Reanalyzing the 5' RACE reads, TCRdb keeps one entry per CDR3 protein, without DNA. This table lists some 340,000 distinct CDR3 sequences. The V gene's germline CDR1 is SQVTM and CDR2 ANQGSEA. CDR3 size: 14 residues. For this clonotype: Its antigen is still unknown.

This receptor was identified in a man aged 18-75 years in good health. Input material: blood T cells: a sorted CD56 or NKG2C T cell subset, CD4+ or CD8+ T cells, or bulk PBMC T cells (not recorded which). V is TRBV29-1 and J is TRBJ1-2; TCRdb calls TRBD1, which cannot be checked without DNA. The CDR3 spells CSVGGSGGDYGYTF.